The next 13 T cell receptor beta chains were all read from a single sample in a study of Tregs in tolerant kidney transplant recipients. The data were produced by immunoSEQ multiplex PCR, yet TCRdb's version contains in-frame clones alone and is incomplete. The table records roughly 68,000 clones, over 80% of them present only once. Source material: CD4+ T cells from blood. All receptors derive from a human donor in good health.

The chain couples TRBV5-8 to TRBJ1-2; D gene ambiguous. This CDR3 is built from 13 residues. Trimming removed 0 bases from V and 8 bases from J, with 11 bases in between. Germline-derived CDR1 and CDR2 are SGHTS and YDEGEE. CDR3 sequence: CASSLVRVSGYTF. In DNA, the CDR3 is TGTGCCAGCAGCTTGGTGAGGGTTAGCGGCTACACCTTC.

This rearrangement joins TRBV5-5 to TRBJ1-1; TRBD1 is a possible D gene (6 bases). Trimming took off 3 bases at V and 5 bases at J, with 14 bases between the two ends. In germline, CDR1 is SGHKS, CDR2 YYEKEE (reference sequence). The CDR3 has 14 residues. The CDR3 region has the DNA TGTGCCAGCAGCTGGCTCGAGAGGGGGACTGAAGCTTTCTTT. Translation: CASSWLERGTEAFF.

The chain has TRBV7-9 and TRBJ2-3; weak D call: TRBD2 (7 bases). Germline V lookup: CDR1 SEHNR, CDR2 FQNEAQ (reference sequence). The CDR3 is made up of 17 amino acids. Deletions cut 3 bases from V and 5 bases from J, with 21 bases between. CDR3 sequence (DNA): TGTGCCAGCAGCTTTTCTCTGCGGGGGCCTGTGGGAGATACGCAGTATTTT. It translates to CASSFSLRGPVGDTQYF.

The chain recombines TRBV21-1 with TRBJ1-5. TRBV21-1 is recorded as a pseudogene. CDR3 length: 14 residues. CDR3 DNA sequence: TGTGCCAGCAGCAACGGGCAGGGACATCAGCCCCAGCATTTT. As protein: CASSNGQGHQPQHF.

This chain links TRBV6-1 with TRBJ2-7, with no clear D. Trimming left V 7 bases short and J 0 bases short, with 13 bases between. This CDR3 has 14 residues. Germline lookup yields CDR1 MNHNS and CDR2 SASEGT. CDR3 residues: CASTGLGSSYEQYF. The CDR3 DNA reads TGTGCCAGCACTGGGCTCGGCAGCTCCTACGAGCAGTACTTC.

The chain recombines TRBV7-3 with TRBJ1-2; D uncertain. Germline CDR1 SGHTA, CDR2 FQGTGA. Deletions cut 2 bases from V and 2 bases from J, with 9 bases between. This CDR3 has 14 amino acids. The CDR3 bases are TGTGCCAGCAGCTTAGCGGTACAGAACTATGGCTACACCTTC. Its protein product is CASSLAVQNYGYTF.

The V and J genes are TRBV27 and TRBJ2-1, with 9 nucleotides matching TRBD1. CDR1 is MNHEY, CDR2 SMNVEV, per germline (reference sequence). This CDR3 comprises 14 residues. The V and J ends lost 0 bases and 12 bases, in that order; junction bases with no gene match: 6. The CDR3 reads CASSLSNRGLGQFF. CDR3 nucleotide sequence: TGTGCCAGCAGTTTATCTAACAGGGGGCTCGGGCAGTTCTTC.

This chain joins TRBV14 and TRBJ2-5, with 13 bases fitting TRBD2. The CDR3 sequence is 16 residues long. The trim removed 6 bases at V and 1 base at J, leaving 5 bases unmatched. Germline V CDR1 and CDR2: SGHDN, FVKESK. The CDR3 DNA is TGTGCCAGCAGTCGGACTAGCGGGAGACGCCAAGAGACCCAGTACTTC. It yields the protein CASSRTSGRRQETQYF.

The chain carries TRBV25-1 and TRBJ2-3; 8 nucleotides align to TRBD2. Germline V gene lookup returns CDR1 MGHDK and CDR2 SYGVNS. The V segment lost 1 base and the J segment 5 bases; nucleotides outside the gene matches: 5. The length of the CDR3 is 15 residues. The chain's CDR3 is CASSELSGSGDTQYF. CDR3 nucleotide sequence: TGTGCCAGCAGTGAATTAAGCGGGAGTGGAGATACGCAGTATTTT.

The chain links TRBV6-5 to TRBJ1-2; D gene ambiguous. The germline gives CDR1 MNHEY, CDR2 SVGAGI. The CDR3 runs 15 residues. V was shortened by 4 bases and J by 4 bases, with 16 bases between the two germline ends. CDR3 region: CASSCTPKGGYGYTF. The CDR3 nucleotides are TGTGCCAGCAGTTGCACTCCCAAGGGAGGCTATGGCTACACCTTC.

The chain carries TRBV9 and TRBJ2-3, with 11 bases aligning to TRBD2. Germline lookup yields CDR1 SGDLS and CDR2 YYNGEE. J was trimmed by 6 bases and V by 4 bases; bases with no gene match: 7. This CDR3 is built from 15 residues. CDR3 nucleotides: TGTGCCAGCAGCTTTAGCGGGGGGGCCGGGGATACGCAGTATTTT. This codes for CASSFSGGAGDTQYF.

V gene TRBV5-1 combines with J gene TRBJ2-3; D is unresolved. The CDR3 has 15 residues. V was cut by 6 bases and J by 0 bases, with 14 bases left in between. The germline V gene encodes CDR1 SGHRS and CDR2 YFSETQ. The DNA for the CDR3 is TGCGCCAGCATCCCCTTTGGGGATAGCACAGATACGCAGTATTTT. This sequence encodes CASIPFGDSTDTQYF.

The genes are TRBV2 and TRBJ2-1, with D perhaps TRBD2 (5 bases). The CDR3 consists of 12 residues. Trimming left V 3 bases short and J 7 bases short, with 7 bases between. Germline CDR1 is SNHLY and CDR2 is FYNNEI. CDR3 sequence: CASSDRGNEQFF. CDR3 bases: TGTGCCAGCAGTGATCGGGGAAATGAGCAGTTCTTC.